These 2 T cell receptor beta chains share one sample of origin, sequenced in a study of identical twins. One entry per CDR3 protein, called by TCRdb with MiXCR from the 5' RACE reads. The table has some 900,000 distinct CDR3 sequences, more than 9% seen once; the top ten hold around 1.5%. These data also formed part of another study, on yellow fever vaccine responses in identical twins.

The sample comprised PBMCs. The source of these receptors is a woman between 18 and 29 years old in good health.

The V and J genes are TRBV20-1 and TRBJ2-2; 10 bases are shared with TRBD2. CDR1 is DFQATT and CDR2 is SNEGSKA in the germline V gene (reference sequence). V was clipped by 0 bases and J by 5 bases; unmatched bases: 6. CDR3 length equals 16 residues. CDR3 DNA: TGCAGTGCTAGAGATCACAGCGGGGGGGCAACCGGGGAGCTGTTTTTT. Translated: CSARDHSGGATGELFF.

This clonotype was recorded a few times. The genes are TRBV11-3 and TRBJ1-3; 8 positions match TRBD1. The germline V gene encodes CDR1 SGHNT and CDR2 YENEEA. Trimming took 5 bases from V and 0 from J; bases not matched to a gene: 9. This CDR3 has 17 amino acids. Here the CDR3 reads CASSTQTGALSGNTIYF. The CDR3 DNA reads TGTGCCAGCAGCACCCAGACAGGGGCCCTCTCTGGAAACACCATATATTTT. The whole variable domain, filled in from reference TRBV11-3 and TRBJ1-3, reads EAGVVQSPRYKIIEKKQPVAFWCNPISGHNTLYWYLQNLGQGPELLIRYENEEAVDDSQLPKDRFSAERLKGVDSTLKIQPAELGDSAVYLCASSTQTGALSGNTIYFGEGSWLTVV.